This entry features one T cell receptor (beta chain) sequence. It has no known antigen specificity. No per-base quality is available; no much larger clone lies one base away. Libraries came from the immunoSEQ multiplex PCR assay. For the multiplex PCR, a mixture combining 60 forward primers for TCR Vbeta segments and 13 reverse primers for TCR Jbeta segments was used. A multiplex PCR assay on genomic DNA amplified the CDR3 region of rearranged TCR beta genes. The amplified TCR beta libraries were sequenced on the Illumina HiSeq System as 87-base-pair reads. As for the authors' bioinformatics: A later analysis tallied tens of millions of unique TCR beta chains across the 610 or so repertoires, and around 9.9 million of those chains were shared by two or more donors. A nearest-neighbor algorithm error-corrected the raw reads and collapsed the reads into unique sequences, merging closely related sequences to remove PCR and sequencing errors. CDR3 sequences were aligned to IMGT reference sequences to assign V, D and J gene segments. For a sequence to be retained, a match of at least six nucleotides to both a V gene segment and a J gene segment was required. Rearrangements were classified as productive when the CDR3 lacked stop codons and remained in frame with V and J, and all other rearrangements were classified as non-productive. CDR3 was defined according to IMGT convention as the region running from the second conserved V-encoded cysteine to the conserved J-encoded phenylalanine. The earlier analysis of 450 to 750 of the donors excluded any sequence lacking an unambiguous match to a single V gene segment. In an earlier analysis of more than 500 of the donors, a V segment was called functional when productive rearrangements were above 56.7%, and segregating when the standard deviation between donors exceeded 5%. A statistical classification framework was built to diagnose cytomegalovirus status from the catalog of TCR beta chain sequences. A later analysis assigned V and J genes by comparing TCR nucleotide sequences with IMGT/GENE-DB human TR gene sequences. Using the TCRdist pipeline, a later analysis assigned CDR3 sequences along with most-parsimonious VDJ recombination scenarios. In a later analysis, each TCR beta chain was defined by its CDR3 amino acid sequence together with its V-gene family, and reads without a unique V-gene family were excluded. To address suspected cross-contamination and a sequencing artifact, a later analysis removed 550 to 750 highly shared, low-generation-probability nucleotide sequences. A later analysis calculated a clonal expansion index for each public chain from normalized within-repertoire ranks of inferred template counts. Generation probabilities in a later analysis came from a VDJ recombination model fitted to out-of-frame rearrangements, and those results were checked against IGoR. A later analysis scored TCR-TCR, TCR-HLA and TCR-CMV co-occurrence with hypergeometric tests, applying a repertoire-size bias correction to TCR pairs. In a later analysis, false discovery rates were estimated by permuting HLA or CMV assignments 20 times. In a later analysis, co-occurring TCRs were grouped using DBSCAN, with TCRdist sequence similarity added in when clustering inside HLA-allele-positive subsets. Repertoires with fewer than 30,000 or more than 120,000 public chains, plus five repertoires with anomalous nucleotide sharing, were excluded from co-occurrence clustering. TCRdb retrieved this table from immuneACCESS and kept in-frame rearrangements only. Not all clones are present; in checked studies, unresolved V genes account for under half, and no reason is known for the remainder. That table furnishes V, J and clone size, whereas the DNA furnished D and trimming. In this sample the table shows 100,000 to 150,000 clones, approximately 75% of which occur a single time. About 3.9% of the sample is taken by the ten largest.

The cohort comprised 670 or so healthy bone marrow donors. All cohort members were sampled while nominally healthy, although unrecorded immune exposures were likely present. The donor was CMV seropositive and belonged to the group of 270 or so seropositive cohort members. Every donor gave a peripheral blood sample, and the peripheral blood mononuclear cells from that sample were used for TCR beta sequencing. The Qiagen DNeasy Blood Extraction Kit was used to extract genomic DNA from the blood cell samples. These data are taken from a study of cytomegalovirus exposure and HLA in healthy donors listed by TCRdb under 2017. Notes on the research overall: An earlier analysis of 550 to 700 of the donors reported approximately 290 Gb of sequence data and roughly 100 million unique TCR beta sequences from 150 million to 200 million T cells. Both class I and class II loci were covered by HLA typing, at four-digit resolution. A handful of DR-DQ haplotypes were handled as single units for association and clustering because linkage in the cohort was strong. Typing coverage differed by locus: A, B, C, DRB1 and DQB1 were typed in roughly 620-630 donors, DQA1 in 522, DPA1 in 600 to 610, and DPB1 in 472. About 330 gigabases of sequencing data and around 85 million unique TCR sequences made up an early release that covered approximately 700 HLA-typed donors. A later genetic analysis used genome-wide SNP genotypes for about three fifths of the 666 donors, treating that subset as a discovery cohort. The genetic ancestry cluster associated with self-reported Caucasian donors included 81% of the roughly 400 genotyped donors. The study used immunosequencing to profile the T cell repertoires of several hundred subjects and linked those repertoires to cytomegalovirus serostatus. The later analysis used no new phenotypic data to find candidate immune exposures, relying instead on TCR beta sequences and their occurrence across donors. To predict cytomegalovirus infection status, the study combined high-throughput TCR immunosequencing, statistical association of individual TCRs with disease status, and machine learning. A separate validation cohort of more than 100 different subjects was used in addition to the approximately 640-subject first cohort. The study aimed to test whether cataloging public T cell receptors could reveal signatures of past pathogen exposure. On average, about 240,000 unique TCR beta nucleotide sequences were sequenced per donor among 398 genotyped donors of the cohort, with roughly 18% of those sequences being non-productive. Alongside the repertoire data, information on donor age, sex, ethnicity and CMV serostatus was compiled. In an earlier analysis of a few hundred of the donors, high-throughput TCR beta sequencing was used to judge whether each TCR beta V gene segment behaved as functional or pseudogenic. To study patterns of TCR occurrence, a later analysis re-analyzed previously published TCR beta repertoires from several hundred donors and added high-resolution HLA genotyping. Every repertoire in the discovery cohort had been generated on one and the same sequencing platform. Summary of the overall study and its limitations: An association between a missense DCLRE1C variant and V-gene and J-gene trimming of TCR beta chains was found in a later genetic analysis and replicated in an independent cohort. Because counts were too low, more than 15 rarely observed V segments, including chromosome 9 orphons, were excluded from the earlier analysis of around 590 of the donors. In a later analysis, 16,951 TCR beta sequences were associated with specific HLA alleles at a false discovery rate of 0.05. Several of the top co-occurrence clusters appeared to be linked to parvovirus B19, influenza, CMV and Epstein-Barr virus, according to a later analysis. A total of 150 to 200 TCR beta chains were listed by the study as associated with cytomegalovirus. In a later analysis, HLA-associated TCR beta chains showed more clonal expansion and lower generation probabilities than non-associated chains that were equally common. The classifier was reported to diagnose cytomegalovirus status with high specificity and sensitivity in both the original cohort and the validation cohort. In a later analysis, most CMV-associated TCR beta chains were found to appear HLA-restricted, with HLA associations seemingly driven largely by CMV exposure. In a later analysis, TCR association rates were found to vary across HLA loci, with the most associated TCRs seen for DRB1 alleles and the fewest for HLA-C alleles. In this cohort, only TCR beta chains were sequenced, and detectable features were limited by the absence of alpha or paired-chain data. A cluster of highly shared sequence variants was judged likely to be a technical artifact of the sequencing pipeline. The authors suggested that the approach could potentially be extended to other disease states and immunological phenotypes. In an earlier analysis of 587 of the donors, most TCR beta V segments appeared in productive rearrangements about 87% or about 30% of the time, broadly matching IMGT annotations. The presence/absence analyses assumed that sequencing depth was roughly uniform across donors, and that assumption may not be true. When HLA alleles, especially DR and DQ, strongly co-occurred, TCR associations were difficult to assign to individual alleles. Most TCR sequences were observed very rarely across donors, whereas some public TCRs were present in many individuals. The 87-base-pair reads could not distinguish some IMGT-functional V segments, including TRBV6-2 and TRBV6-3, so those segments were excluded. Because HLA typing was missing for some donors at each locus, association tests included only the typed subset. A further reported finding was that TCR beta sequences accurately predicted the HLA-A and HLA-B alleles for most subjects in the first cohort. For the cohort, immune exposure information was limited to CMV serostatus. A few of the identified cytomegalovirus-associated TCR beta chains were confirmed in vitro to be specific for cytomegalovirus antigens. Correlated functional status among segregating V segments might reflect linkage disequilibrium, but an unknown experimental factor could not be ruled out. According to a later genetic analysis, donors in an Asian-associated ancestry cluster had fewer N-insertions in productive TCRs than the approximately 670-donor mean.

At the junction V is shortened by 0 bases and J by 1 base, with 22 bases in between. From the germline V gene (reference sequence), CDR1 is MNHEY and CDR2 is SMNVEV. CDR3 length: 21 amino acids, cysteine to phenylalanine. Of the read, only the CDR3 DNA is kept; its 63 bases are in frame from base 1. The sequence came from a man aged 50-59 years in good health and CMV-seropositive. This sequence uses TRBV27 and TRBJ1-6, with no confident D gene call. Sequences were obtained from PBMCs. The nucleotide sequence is TGTGCCAGCAGTTTATCGGGCCAGGCCCCCGGGGAGGTATCCTATAATTCACCCCTCCACTTT. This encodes CASSLSGQAPGEVSYNSPLHF.